These 8 T cell receptor beta chains were sequenced from one sample in a study of identical twins' blood T cells. TCRdb itself ran the 5' RACE reads through MiXCR, one entry per CDR3 protein. The repertoire consists of hundreds of thousands of distinct CDR3 sequences, with roughly 28% occurring once and the leading ten covering 6.1%. The sequenced sample was PBMCs. These receptors all come from a woman aged 18 to 49 in good health.

In the case of this clonotype: Being one base from a much bigger clone, this may be a read error. The chain combines TRBV27 with TRBJ1-5; tentatively, D is TRBD1 (6 bases). The CDR3 runs 13 residues. Germline V gene sequence: CDR1 MNHEY, CDR2 SMNVEV (reference sequence). CDR3 loop: CVSSAHLTGPQHF. The CDR3 nucleotides are TGTGTCAGCAGTGCTCATTTGACAGGGCCCCAGCATTTT.

This clonotype was observed a handful of times. This chain uses TRBV12-3 or TRBV12-4 with TRBJ1-2, with 9 nucleotides matching TRBD1. V shed 4 bases and J 8 bases; nucleotides not matched to a gene: 8. This CDR3 region has 14 residues. CDR3: CASSWTGTGNGYTF. Here the CDR3 DNA reads TGTGCCAGCAGTTGGACCGGGACAGGGAACGGCTACACCTTC.

The chain joins TRBV18 to TRBJ1-3; perhaps TRBD1 as D (5 bases). V was cut by 5 bases and J by 1 base, with 9 bases left in between. The CDR3 runs 14 residues. Germline-derived CDR1 and CDR2 are KGHSH and LQKENI. DNA for the CDR3: TGTGCCAGCTCAGTAGGACATTCTGGAAACACCATATATTTT. Amino acids: CASSVGHSGNTIYF.

This clonotype occurred a few times. The rearrangement uses TRBV14 and TRBJ1-4; 7 nucleotides align to TRBD1. Germline CDR1 is SGHDN and CDR2 is FVKESK. CDR3 length equals 14 residues. V dropped 6 bases and J dropped 8; count of bases not matched to a gene: 9. The CDR3 DNA sequence: TGTGCCAGCAGTTCTGGGACAGCCCCAGAAAAACTGTTTTTT. It specifies CASSSGTAPEKLFF.

This clonotype was counted only a few times. This rearrangement joins TRBV5-1 to TRBJ1-1, with D unresolved. Germline loops: CDR1 SGHRS, CDR2 YFSETQ. CDR3 length equals 15 residues. V lost 1 base and J lost 2, with 12 bases in between. In nucleotides, the CDR3 is TGCGCCAGCAGCTTGTTTTTTGTGGGTAACACTGAAGCTTTCTTT. The encoded protein is CASSLFFVGNTEAFF. Variable domain in full (rest from reference TRBV5-1 and TRBJ1-1): KAGVTQTPRYLIKTRGQQVTLSCSPISGHRSVSWYQQTPGQGLQFLFEYFSETQRNKGNFPGRFSGRQFSNSRSEMNVSTLELGDSALYLCASSLFFVGNTEAFFGQGTRLTVV.

This clonotype was found many times. V gene TRBV5-1 combines with J gene TRBJ1-1, with D uncertain. Germline assignment: CDR1 SGHRS and CDR2 YFSETQ. Between the trimmed V and J ends, which lost 2 bases and 5 bases, there was a span of 10 bases. This CDR3 spans 13 amino acids. CDR3 in amino acids: CASSFGPGTEAFF. CDR3 coding DNA: TGCGCCAGCAGCTTTGGGCCGGGGACTGAAGCTTTCTTT.

At least ten counts were recorded for this clonotype. The chain uses TRBV19 and TRBJ1-2; D unclear. Trimming pared 4 bases from V and 4 bases from J, leaving 16 bases between. This CDR3 comprises 15 residues. The germline V gene encodes CDR1 LNHDA and CDR2 SQIVND (reference sequence). CDR3: CASSTTPERFYGYTF. The CDR3 nucleotides read TGTGCCAGTAGTACTACACCCGAGAGATTCTATGGCTACACCTTC.

As concerns this clonotype: This may be a read error, as it is one base from a much larger clone. V and J are TRBV7-8 and TRBJ1-5; no reliable D call. The J call may be incorrect, as the DNA end agrees better with TRBJ2-3. The length of the CDR3 is 14 residues. Germline V gene sequence: CDR1 SGHVS, CDR2 FQNEAQ. CDR3 region: CASSLGHSNQPQYF. CDR3 DNA sequence: TGTGCCAGCAGCTTAGGGCATAGCAATCAGCCCCAGTATTTT.